Following are 23 T cell receptor beta chains from one sample sequenced in a study of T cell changes during pregnancy in multiple sclerosis. The assay was immunoSEQ multiplex PCR, and TCRdb's table has in-frame clones only and misses some. The repertoire holds 45,000 or so clones, with approximately 91% as singletons. The sample taken for sequencing was PBMCs (not recorded whether the cells were cultured). These receptors were taken from a female donor with multiple sclerosis, enrolled in a pregnancy study.

This clone occurred once. The CDR3 bases are TGTGCCAGCAGCTTAGCGTTTGGCAGGGAAAATCAGCCCCAGCATTTT. This gives the protein CASSLAFGRENQPQHF. V is TRBV7-2 and J is TRBJ1-5, with D tentatively TRBD1 (5 bases). This CDR3 has 16 amino acids. From germline, CDR1 is SGHTA and CDR2 FQGNSA. Trimming removed 0 bases at V and 4 bases at J, with 13 bases between.

This rearrangement joins TRBV11-2 to TRBJ1-4; 7 bases fit TRBD1. Germline CDR1 reads SGHAT; CDR2 reads FQNNGV. The CDR3 covers 16 residues. The ends lost 4 bases at V and 4 bases at J; junction bases unmatched: 9. The CDR3: CASSSGWDRINEKLFF. The DNA of the CDR3 is TGTGCCAGCAGCTCCGGGTGGGACAGAATTAATGAAAAACTGTTTTTT.

The chain joins TRBV5-1 to TRBJ2-7; D gene unclear. The V end lost 0 bases, the J end lost 2 bases, and 9 bases lay between the germline ends. Germline CDR1 SGHRS, CDR2 YFSETQ. The CDR3 consists of 14 residues. CDR3 residues: CASSLAPQTYEQYF. CDR3 DNA sequence: TGCGCCAGCAGCTTGGCCCCACAGACCTACGAGCAGTACTTC.

V and J are TRBV6-5 and TRBJ1-2; unclear D gene. The CDR3 is 13 amino acids. The V gene's germline CDR1 is MNHEY and CDR2 SVGAGI. V lost 2 bases to trimming and J lost 8 bases, with 12 bases between them. DNA for the CDR3: TGTGCCAGCAGTTACGACTCTGCCTGGGGCTACACCTTC. Translated, it gives CASSYDSAWGYTF.

The chain joins TRBV6-5 to TRBJ1-2; D is unclear. With 5 bases removed from V and 5 bases from J, the gap between germline ends came to 6 bases. Germline CDR1 is MNHEY and CDR2 is SVGAGI. The CDR3 length is 11 residues. The CDR3 DNA is TGTGCCAGCAGTCCTTCTTATGGCTACACCTTC. Translation gives CASSPSYGYTF.

The CDR3 nucleotides read TGTGCCAGCAGTGAAGCACTAGCGGGAGGGCCCGCATACAATGAGCAGTTCTTC. Protein sequence: CASSEALAGGPAYNEQFF. The gene calls are TRBV2 and TRBJ2-1; 13 bases agree with TRBD2. CDR1 is SNHLY and CDR2 is FYNNEI in the germline V gene. Losses at the gene ends were 0 bases for V and 4 bases for J; bases not matched to a gene: 6. The CDR3 consists of 18 residues.

V usage is TRBV29-1 and J usage is TRBJ2-7; 9 nucleotides agree with TRBD1. CDR3 length: 14 residues. The junction had 11 bases not matched to a gene; V was cut back by 7 bases and J by 4 bases. Germline lookup yields CDR1 SQVTM and CDR2 ANQGSEA. CDR3 DNA sequence: TGCAGCGCCTTCGGACAGGGGCCACCTTACGAGCAGTACTTC. This encodes CSAFGQGPPYEQYF.

V gene TRBV18 combines with J gene TRBJ1-1, with 12 bases identical to TRBD1. CDR1 is KGHSH and CDR2 is LQKENI in the germline V gene. The CDR3 totals 14 residues. The ends lost 2 bases at V and 8 bases at J; junction bases unmatched: 3. In DNA form, the CDR3 reads TGTGCCAGCTCACCAGGGGACAGGGGGCTGGAAGCTTTCTTT. The encoded protein is CASSPGDRGLEAFF.

This chain joins TRBV6-5 and TRBJ2-3; no firm D call. CDR3 size: 15 residues. The germline gives CDR1 MNHEY, CDR2 SVGAGI. V was clipped by 3 bases and J by 2 bases, with 12 bases between them. CDR3 sequence reads: CASSYLGKSTDTQYF. DNA for the CDR3: TGTGCCAGCAGTTATTTGGGGAAATCCACAGATACGCAGTATTTT.

The chain couples TRBV25-1 to TRBJ1-1; the D is unclear. Germline assignment: CDR1 MGHDK and CDR2 SYGVNS. Trimming pared 4 bases from V and 7 bases from J, leaving 10 bases between. The CDR3 runs to 12 residues. CDR3 sequence (DNA): TGTGCCAGCAGTGGAGACGGACGTGAAGCTTTCTTT. This gives the protein CASSGDGREAFF.

V usage is TRBV5-4 and J usage is TRBJ2-7; TRBD2 matches 9 bases. From germline, CDR1 is SGHNT and CDR2 YYREEE (reference sequence). V trimming: 4 bases; J trimming: 4 bases; junction bases outside the gene matches: 9. The CDR3 contains 15 residues. CDR3 in amino acids: CASSPAGTSSYEQYF. The CDR3, as DNA: TGTGCCAGCAGCCCCGCCGGGACTAGCAGTTACGAGCAGTACTTC. Supplemented by reference TRBV5-4 and TRBJ2-7, the full variable domain reads ETGVTQSPTHLIKTRGQQVTLRCSSQSGHNTVSWYQQALGQGPQFIFQYYREEENGRGNFPPRFSGLQFPNYSSELNVNALELDDSALYLCASSPAGTSSYEQYFGPGTRLTVT.

The chain uses TRBV27 and TRBJ2-3, with TRBD1 as a possible D gene (6 bases). This CDR3 spans 17 amino acids. V gave up 4 bases and J gave up 0 bases, with 17 bases separating them. Per germline, CDR1 MNHEY and CDR2 SMNVEV (reference sequence). The CDR3 coding sequence is TGTGCCAGCAGTTCCTTAGGACAGCGGACTAGCACAGATACGCAGTATTTT. Translated, it gives CASSSLGQRTSTDTQYF.

This clone was seen just once. The rearrangement uses TRBV4-1 and TRBJ1-1; D ambiguous. CDR1 MGHRA and CDR2 YSYEKL come from the germline V gene. The V end lost 2 bases, the J end lost 0 bases, and 7 bases lay between the germline ends. The CDR3 is 14 residues long. CDR3 amino acids: CASSQPSLNTEAFF. Here the CDR3 DNA reads TGCGCCAGCAGCCAACCTTCGCTGAACACTGAAGCTTTCTTT.

This clone was seen once. The V call is TRBV1, the J call TRBJ1-2. TRBV1 is annotated as a pseudogene. This CDR3 is built from 14 residues. The DNA of the CDR3 is TGCACCAGCAGCCACAGAGCACCGACCTATGGCTACACCTTC. Residues: CTSSHRAPTYGYTF.

The chain uses TRBV5-1 and TRBJ2-3, with D perhaps matching TRBD1 (6 bases). With 4 bases removed from V and 0 bases from J, the gap between germline ends came to 12 bases. This CDR3 contains 15 residues. Per germline, CDR1 SGHRS and CDR2 YFSETQ. CDR3 in amino acids: CASSVIGQSTDTQYF. Written as DNA, the CDR3 is TGCGCCAGCAGCGTGATAGGACAGAGCACAGATACGCAGTATTTT.

The chain joins TRBV28 to TRBJ2-3; no clear D. This CDR3 comprises 11 residues. The germline CDR1 and CDR2 sequences are MDHEN and SYDVKM. Trimming took 3 bases from V and 3 from J, leaving 1 base between them. CDR3 coding DNA: TGTGCCAGCAGTTTGACAGATACGCAGTATTTT. It specifies CASSLTDTQYF.

The chain joins TRBV6-1 to TRBJ2-2; TRBD2 matches at 7 bases. Germline values: CDR1 MNHNS, CDR2 SASEGT. The CDR3 extends over 15 amino acids. Trimming took 4 bases from V and 1 from J; bases not matched to a gene: 3. DNA of the CDR3: TGTGCCAGCAGTGCTAGCGGAATGAACACCGGGGAGCTGTTTTTT. This gives the protein CASSASGMNTGELFF.

The V call is TRBV7-7, the J call TRBJ2-3; the match to TRBD2 covers 12 bases. Germline trimming cut 4 bases from V and 2 bases from J; bases unmatched to any gene: 4. Germline lookup yields CDR1 SSHAT and CDR2 FNYEAQ (reference sequence). The CDR3 has 16 amino acids. The CDR3 sequence: CASSSGLAGTTDTQYF. Here the CDR3 DNA reads TGTGCCAGCAGCTCGGGACTAGCGGGCACCACAGATACGCAGTATTTT.

The chain carries TRBV27 and TRBJ2-2; 8 bases agree with TRBD2. CDR3 length equals 15 residues. The V gene end was trimmed by 3 bases and the J gene end by 4 bases; junction bases not matched to a gene: 4. Germline V gives CDR1 MNHEY, CDR2 SMNVEV (reference sequence). The CDR3: CASSLIGRATGELFF. The CDR3 region has the DNA TGTGCCAGCAGTTTGATCGGGAGGGCCACCGGGGAGCTGTTTTTT.

The chain combines TRBV29-1 with TRBJ2-3; TRBD1 matches 7 bases. There are 13 residues in the CDR3. The V gene's germline CDR1 is SQVTM and CDR2 ANQGSEA. Germline trimming cut 8 bases from V and 4 bases from J; bases unmatched to any gene: 9. CDR3 nucleotides: TGCAGCTGTGACAGGGTGGGGGCAGATACGCAGTATTTT. Protein sequence: CSCDRVGADTQYF.

This chain links TRBV6-1 with TRBJ1-5; perhaps TRBD1 as D (5 bases). The CDR3 has 14 amino acids. The germline CDR1 and CDR2 sequences are MNHNS and SASEGT. V dropped 4 bases and J dropped 6 bases, with 13 bases sitting between them. The CDR3 loop is CASSGRQGGQPQHF. The CDR3 DNA sequence: TGTGCCAGCAGTGGTCGTCAGGGAGGTCAGCCCCAGCATTTT.

This clone was seen just once. Written as DNA, the CDR3 is TGCGCCAGCAGCCAAGGAGAGGGGAATCAGCCCCAGCATTTT. The encoded protein is CASSQGEGNQPQHF. This sequence joins TRBV4-1 and TRBJ1-5; possibly TRBD1 for D (5 bases). The CDR3 totals 14 residues. The V end was cut by 1 base, the J end by 4 bases, with 8 bases between. Germline V gene lookup returns CDR1 MGHRA and CDR2 YSYEKL.

V is TRBV5-5 and J is TRBJ2-3; D may be TRBD1 (5 bases). The germline V gene encodes CDR1 SGHKS and CDR2 YYEKEE (reference sequence). The CDR3 spans 15 residues. The V gene lost 1 base and the J gene lost 4 bases, with 13 bases spanning the gap. DNA of the CDR3: TGTGCCAGCAGCTTGCTGGGGCAAGGAGCAGATACGCAGTATTTT. It yields the protein CASSLLGQGADTQYF. Full variable domain (outside the CDR3, taken from reference TRBV5-5 and TRBJ2-3): DAGVTQSPTHLIKTRGQQVTLRCSPISGHKSVSWYQQVLGQGPQFIFQYYEKEERGRGNFPDRFSARQFPNYSSELNVNALLLGDSALYLCASSLLGQGADTQYFGPGTRLTVL.